What follows are 29 T cell receptor beta chains derived from one specimen sequenced in a study of T cell repertoires in cytomegalovirus infection (dated by TCRdb to between 2019 and 2020). For sequencing, an Illumina HiSeq 1500 was employed. TCRdb applied fastp at Q25 and MiXCR to the public reads, then kept only in-frame beta chains. Merged by CDR3 protein, the rows form single entries marked with the most common genes and DNA. Here the sample has roughly 570,000 distinct CDR3 sequences; 40% occur a single time. Jointly, the top ten make up over 45% of the sample. These receptors' antigens are unknown. This sample's treatment or condition label indicates: in vitro stimulation with specific CMV peptide epitopes to enrich CMV-specific T cells. Material: cultured PBMCs, obtained from culture after CMV antigen stimulation. These receptors were taken from a human donor in good health (CMV status not recorded). Some clones in this sample may be carry-over from other donors' samples.

This chain links TRBV2 with TRBJ2-4; D not certain. Germline V CDR1 and CDR2: SNHLY, FYNNEI. The CDR3 sequence is 13 residues long. V lost 3 bases and J lost 4, with 7 bases in between. The CDR3: CASSERAKNIQYF. The CDR3 DNA reads TGTGCCAGCAGTGAGAGAGCAAAAAACATTCAGTACTTC. The entire variable domain, with the rest obtained from reference TRBV2 and TRBJ2-4, is as follows: EPEVTQTPSHQVTQMGQEVILRCVPISNHLYFYWYRQILGQKVEFLVSFYNNEISEKSEIFDDQFSVERPDGSNFTLKIRSTKLEDSAMYFCASSERAKNIQYFGAGTRLSVL.

The chain combines TRBV19 with TRBJ2-6; TRBD2 might be the D (6 bases). Trimming pared 3 bases from V and 3 bases from J, leaving 12 bases between. This CDR3 is built from 16 residues. Germline V lookup: CDR1 LNHDA, CDR2 SQIVND (reference sequence). Here the CDR3 reads CASSMGGVIGANVLTF. The CDR3 DNA follows: TGTGCCAGTAGTATGGGCGGGGTGATTGGGGCCAACGTCCTGACTTTC.

The rearrangement uses TRBV19 and TRBJ2-7; 10 bases line up with TRBD1. The CDR3 runs to 13 residues. The V gene's germline CDR1 is LNHDA and CDR2 SQIVND (reference sequence). Trimming at V came to 6 bases and at J to 2 bases, leaving 1 base not matched to a gene. The CDR3 nucleotides read TGTGCCAGTAGGGGACAGGGGACCTACGAGCAGTACTTC. Residues: CASRGQGTYEQYF.

This clonotype was seen a handful of times. The chain has TRBV19 and TRBJ2-7; 9 bases match TRBD2. Germline V gives CDR1 LNHDA, CDR2 SQIVND (reference sequence). V was clipped by 4 bases and J by 3 bases; unmatched bases: 10. The CDR3 consists of 16 residues. The CDR3 DNA reads TGTGCCAGTAGTAAAACTTTAGCGGGAGCCCTCTACGAGCAGTACTTC. Translating it yields CASSKTLAGALYEQYF. Using reference TRBV19 and TRBJ2-7 for the parts outside the CDR3, the full variable domain is DGGITQSPKYLFRKEGQNVTLSCEQNLNHDAMYWYRQDPGQGLRLIYYSQIVNDFQKGDIAEGYSVSREKKESFPLTVTSAQKNPTAFYLCASSKTLAGALYEQYFGPGTRLTVT.

The chain couples TRBV15 to TRBJ1-1; D gene uncertain. Trimming took off 1 base at V and 9 bases at J, with 6 bases between the two ends. The CDR3 length is 11 residues. CDR1 is LNHNV, CDR2 YYDKDF, per germline (reference sequence). The CDR3 DNA reads TGTGCCACCAGCAGAGGAATTAAAGCTTTCTTT. It encodes CATSRGIKAFF.

The V call is TRBV7-2, the J call TRBJ2-1; 7 positions agree with TRBD2. The CDR3 totals 16 residues. The junction had 12 bases not matched to a gene; V was cut back by 5 bases and J by 5 bases. Germline assignment: CDR1 SGHTA and CDR2 FQGNSA. The CDR3 loop is CASSPPSGAVHNEQFF. The CDR3 DNA is TGTGCCAGCAGCCCCCCTAGCGGTGCCGTTCACAATGAGCAGTTCTTC.

This clonotype was picked up a small number of times. The chain recombines TRBV12-3 or TRBV12-4 with TRBJ1-5; the match to TRBD1 covers 7 bases. V shed 6 bases and J 2 bases; nucleotides not matched to a gene: 7. The CDR3 length is 15 residues. The CDR3 spells CASRTTGVGNQPQHF. CDR3 coding DNA: TGTGCCAGCAGAACAACAGGGGTGGGCAATCAGCCCCAGCATTTT.

This chain joins TRBV7-6 and TRBJ2-5; D may be TRBD1 (6 bases). The CDR3 runs to 15 residues. CDR1 and CDR2 from the germline V gene are SGHVS and FNYEAQ. V dropped 5 bases and J dropped 4 bases, with 17 bases sitting between them. In nucleotides, the CDR3 is TGTGCCAGCAGCCCAGACAGGTACCGGGGAGAGACCCAGTACTTC. It codes for CASSPDRYRGETQYF.

In its sample, this clonotype was seen a few times. V gene TRBV7-8 combines with J gene TRBJ2-5; tentative D call: TRBD2 (5 bases). Germline V gives CDR1 SGHVS, CDR2 FQNEAQ. The CDR3 spans 15 residues. V lost 1 base and J lost 3, with 12 bases in between. CDR3: CASSLGGWHKETQYF. CDR3 sequence (DNA): TGTGCCAGCAGCTTAGGCGGGTGGCATAAAGAGACCCAGTACTTC.

This clonotype turned up a few times. V gene TRBV20-1 combines with J gene TRBJ1-2; TRBD1 is a possible D gene (5 bases). Germline CDR1 and CDR2: DFQATT and SNEGSKA (reference sequence). The V and J ends lost 5 bases and 3 bases respectively, with 19 bases between them. CDR3 length equals 15 residues. The CDR3 is CSAGSDSGGYYGYTF. The CDR3 nucleotides read TGCAGTGCTGGATCCGACAGCGGAGGCTACTATGGCTACACCTTC.

The CDR3 reads CASSSWTGAGNEQFF. The CDR3 nucleotides read TGTGCCAGCAGCTCCTGGACAGGGGCTGGCAATGAGCAGTTCTTC. The chain joins TRBV11-2 to TRBJ2-1; 9 bases line up with TRBD1. J lost 6 bases, V lost 4 bases, and 7 bases had no gene match. CDR3 length: 15 amino acids. Per germline, CDR1 SGHAT and CDR2 FQNNGV. Based on the CDR3 plus reference TRBV11-2 and TRBJ2-1, the full variable domain is EAGVAQSPRYKIIEKRQSVAFWCNPISGHATLYWYQQILGQGPKLLIQFQNNGVVDDSQLPKDRFSAERLKGVDSTLKIQPAKLEDSAVYLCASSSWTGAGNEQFFGPGTRLTVL.

This clonotype showed up just once. CDR3 region: CASSLAEDQPQHF. DNA for the CDR3: TGTGCCAGCTCACTGGCAGAGGATCAGCCCCAGCATTTT. V and J are TRBV18 and TRBJ1-5; D uncertain. V was pared by 4 bases and J by 5 bases, with 9 bases between. This CDR3 spans 13 amino acids. Germline values: CDR1 KGHSH, CDR2 LQKENI. Combining the CDR3 with reference TRBV18 and TRBJ1-5 gives the whole variable domain NAGVMQNPRHLVRRRGQEARLRCSPMKGHSHVYWYRQLPEEGLKFMVYLQKENIIDESGMPKERFSAEFPKEGPSILRIQQVVRGDSAAYFCASSLAEDQPQHFGDGTRLSIL.

This clonotype turned up a few times. V usage is TRBV7-8 and J usage is TRBJ1-2; 7 nucleotides line up with TRBD1. From germline, CDR1 is SGHVS and CDR2 FQNEAQ. V was clipped by 4 bases and J by 1 base; unmatched bases: 6. This CDR3 contains 15 residues. The CDR3 spells CASSSLDRVNYGYTF. For the CDR3, the DNA is TGTGCCAGCAGCTCCCTAGACAGGGTTAACTATGGCTACACCTTC.

The V call is TRBV4-1, the J call TRBJ2-2, with no clear D. The V end was cut by 4 bases, the J end by 6 bases, with 12 bases between. CDR3 length: 14 amino acids. Germline CDR1 and CDR2: MGHRA and YSYEKL. In nucleotides, the CDR3 is TGCGCCAGCAGCCTAATTCTGGGGTCCGGGGAGCTGTTTTTT. Protein: CASSLILGSGELFF.

V is TRBV20-1 and J is TRBJ2-1, with 7 bases identical to TRBD2. The CDR3 consists of 16 residues. With V trimmed by 1 base and J by 4 bases, 10 bases remained unmatched. Germline assignment: CDR1 DFQATT and CDR2 SNEGSKA (reference sequence). The CDR3 protein is CSARVSAGAGYNEQFF. CDR3 in DNA: TGCAGTGCTAGAGTTTCGGCGGGAGCGGGGTACAATGAGCAGTTCTTC.

The chain recombines TRBV7-9 with TRBJ2-7; TRBD2 might be the D (5 bases). CDR3 length: 15 amino acids. The germline V and J ends were trimmed by 6 bases and 3 bases, with 18 bases remaining between them. Germline CDR1 is SEHNR and CDR2 is FQNEAQ (reference sequence). This CDR3 is CASSLGIGSHYEQYF. CDR3 in DNA: TGTGCCAGCAGTCTAGGGATTGGGAGCCACTACGAGCAGTACTTC.

This chain uses TRBV6-1 with TRBJ1-5; no reliable D call. Trimming stripped 4 bases from V and 6 bases from J, with 13 bases between. Germline V CDR1 and CDR2: MNHNS, SASEGT. CDR3 size: 14 residues. CDR3 coding DNA: TGTGCCAGCAGTGGATACAGTCCGGGTCAGCCCCAGCATTTT. Its protein product is CASSGYSPGQPQHF.

This sequence joins TRBV7-2 and TRBJ2-5; maybe TRBD1 (5 bases). The ends were cut back, 1 base at V and 4 bases at J, with 10 bases in the middle. This CDR3 has 14 amino acids. In germline, CDR1 is SGHTA, CDR2 FQGNSA. CDR3: CASSLDAGSETQYF. The CDR3 DNA sequence: TGTGCCAGCAGCTTAGATGCAGGGTCAGAGACCCAGTACTTC.

The chain uses TRBV6-6 and TRBJ2-5; a weak D match, TRBD1 (5 bases). The CDR3 totals 16 residues. V lost 8 bases to trimming and J lost 5 bases, with 24 bases between them. Per germline, CDR1 MNHNY and CDR2 SVGAGI (reference sequence). CDR3 sequence (DNA): TGTGCCAGCGCATACGACATGGGAAGGGGTTCGGAGACCCAGTACTTC. The encoded protein is CASAYDMGRGSETQYF.

The gene calls are TRBV5-1 and TRBJ1-4, with no clear D. This CDR3 has 15 amino acids. The germline V and J ends were trimmed by 3 bases and 8 bases, with 17 bases remaining between them. Germline CDR1 reads SGHRS; CDR2 reads YFSETQ. CDR3 region: CASSSGPGLGEKLFF. The CDR3 DNA reads as TGCGCCAGCAGCTCCGGACCGGGCCTGGGGGAAAAACTGTTTTTT.

The V call is TRBV11-1, the J call TRBJ2-7; 7 nucleotides match TRBD2. This CDR3 region has 18 residues. J gave up 3 bases and V 4 bases, and 18 bases lay outside the gene matches. Per the germline V gene, CDR1 is SGHAT and CDR2 is FQDESV (reference sequence). CDR3 coding DNA: TGTGCCAGCAGCTCCAAAGCCCCAGCCGGGGGGAAAAACTACGAGCAGTACTTC. Translating it yields CASSSKAPAGGKNYEQYF. Using reference TRBV11-1 and TRBJ2-7 for the parts outside the CDR3, the full variable domain is EAEVAQSPRYKITEKSQAVAFWCDPISGHATLYWYRQILGQGPELLVQFQDESVVDDSQLPKDRFSAERLKGVDSTLKIQPAELGDSAMYLCASSSKAPAGGKNYEQYFGPGTRLTVT.

This chain joins TRBV29-1 and TRBJ1-1; D ambiguous. CDR1 is SQVTM and CDR2 is ANQGSEA in the germline V gene. There are 14 residues in the CDR3. Trimming stripped 7 bases from V and 1 base from J, with 16 bases between. CDR3 in DNA: TGCAGCGCGAACAGACTTGCTAAGAACACTGAAGCTTTCTTT. It specifies CSANRLAKNTEAFF.

The sample holds a few counts of this clonotype. V and J are TRBV7-6 and TRBJ2-1, with D perhaps TRBD2 (5 bases). V lost 5 bases, J lost 6 bases, and 17 bases lay in between. Germline values: CDR1 SGHVS, CDR2 FNYEAQ. This CDR3 has 15 residues. CDR3 amino acids: CASSPHEGRGNEQFF. The CDR3 DNA is TGTGCCAGCAGCCCCCACGAGGGCCGGGGCAATGAGCAGTTCTTC.

The V and J genes are TRBV19 and TRBJ1-1; 7 nucleotides align to TRBD1. The CDR3 is made up of 13 amino acids. The germline CDR1 and CDR2 sequences are LNHDA and SQIVND (reference sequence). V gave up 1 base and J gave up 7 bases; unmatched junction bases: 3. The DNA for the CDR3 is TGTGCCAGTAGTATAGCCAGACAGGGTGAAGCTTTCTTT. Translation gives CASSIARQGEAFF.

Only a few counts were recorded for this clonotype. The chain recombines TRBV7-9 with TRBJ2-7, with 7 positions matching TRBD1. CDR1 and CDR2 from the germline V gene are SEHNR and FQNEAQ (reference sequence). The CDR3 is made up of 13 amino acids. Unmatched junction bases numbered 7, after V lost 4 bases and J lost 7 bases. The CDR3 DNA reads as TGTGCCAGCAGCTCGGACAGGCAGCGGGAGCAGTACTTC. Its translation is CASSSDRQREQYF.

This CDR3 is CASSFSGVEKLFF. The CDR3 region has the DNA TGTGCCAGCAGCTTTTCCGGAGTTGAAAAACTGTTTTTT. This chain joins TRBV7-2 and TRBJ1-4; D ambiguous. The CDR3 totals 13 residues. Trimming took 3 bases from V and 7 from J, leaving 9 bases between them. Looked up from germline, CDR1 is SGHTA and CDR2 is FQGNSA.

This clonotype showed up just a few times. V gene TRBV5-5 combines with J gene TRBJ1-1; 9 nucleotides align to TRBD1. Germline V gives CDR1 SGHKS, CDR2 YYEKEE (reference sequence). The V gene end was trimmed by 5 bases and the J gene end by 3 bases; junction bases not matched to a gene: 8. CDR3 length: 15 amino acids. The CDR3 DNA is TGTGCCAGCAGAATCACAGGGGGCGAAGACACTGAAGCTTTCTTT. Translated: CASRITGGEDTEAFF.

This clonotype has only a few counts. The V gene is TRBV7-2, the J gene TRBJ2-2, with a tentative D call TRBD1 (7 bases). CDR3 length equals 14 residues. Trimming took 5 bases from V and 7 from J, leaving 14 bases between them. Per the germline V gene, CDR1 is SGHTA and CDR2 is FQGNSA. CDR3 in DNA: TGTGCCAGCAGCCCGCAGGGGGGTGTCGGGGAGCTGTTTTTT. It yields the protein CASSPQGGVGELFF.

This clonotype was counted a few times. The V gene is TRBV12-3 or TRBV12-4, the J gene TRBJ1-4; 7 bases line up with TRBD1. J was trimmed by 12 bases and V by 4 bases; bases with no gene match: 2. There are 11 residues in the CDR3. CDR3 residues: CASSWDRQLFF. The CDR3 coding sequence is TGTGCCAGCAGTTGGGACAGACAACTGTTTTTT.